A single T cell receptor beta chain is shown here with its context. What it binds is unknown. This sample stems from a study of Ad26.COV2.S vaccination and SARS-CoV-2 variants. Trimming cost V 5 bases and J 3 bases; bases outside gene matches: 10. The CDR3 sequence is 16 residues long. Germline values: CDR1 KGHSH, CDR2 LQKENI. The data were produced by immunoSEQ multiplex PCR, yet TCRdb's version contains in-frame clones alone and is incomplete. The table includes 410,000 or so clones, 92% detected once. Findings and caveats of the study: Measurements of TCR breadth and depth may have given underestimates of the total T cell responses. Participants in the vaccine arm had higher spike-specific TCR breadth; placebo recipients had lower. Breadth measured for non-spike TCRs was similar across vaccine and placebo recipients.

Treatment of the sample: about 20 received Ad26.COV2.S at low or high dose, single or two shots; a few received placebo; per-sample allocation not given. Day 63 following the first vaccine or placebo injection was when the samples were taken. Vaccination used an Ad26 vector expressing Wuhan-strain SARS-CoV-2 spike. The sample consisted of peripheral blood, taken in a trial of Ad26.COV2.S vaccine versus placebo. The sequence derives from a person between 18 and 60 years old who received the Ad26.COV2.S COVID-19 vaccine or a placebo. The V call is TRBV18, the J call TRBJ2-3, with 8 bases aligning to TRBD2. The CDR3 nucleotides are TGTGCCAGCTCATCGTTGACGGGGGGGATGACAGATACGCAGTATTTT. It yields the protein CASSSLTGGMTDTQYF.